This entry lists 4 T cell receptor beta chains sequenced from one sample in a study of immune reconstitution after stem cell transplant in scleroderma. MiXCR was run by TCRdb on the RT-PCR reads, yielding one entry per CDR3 protein. Of 5,000 or so distinct CDR3 sequences in the sample, 8.5% are singletons; the top ten hold around 4.2%. The material was obtained before or after autologous hematopoietic stem cell transplantation (not recorded which). These receptors all stem from a male donor with systemic sclerosis.

This chain joins TRBV6-5 and TRBJ2-7; 13 bases are shared with TRBD2. With V trimmed by 3 bases and J by 5 bases, 7 bases remained unmatched. CDR1 and CDR2 (germline): MNHEY, SVGAGI. The CDR3 spans 16 residues. The CDR3 loop is CASSYDWTSGSDEQYF. The CDR3 DNA is TGTGCCAGCAGTTATGACTGGACTAGCGGGAGTGACGAGCAGTACTTC.

This clonotype is medium-sized in the sample. The J gene is TRBJ2-7, the V gene TRBV6-2 or TRBV6-3; D tentatively reads TRBD1 or TRBD2 (5 bases each). The germline V gene has CDR1 MNHEY and CDR2 SVGEGT. Trimming removed 0 bases from V and 6 bases from J, with 15 bases in between. The CDR3 sequence is 15 residues long. The CDR3 sequence is CASSYSTGDLGEQYF. The DNA for the CDR3 is TGTGCCAGCAGTTACTCAACCGGGGACCTGGGCGAGCAGTACTTC.

This clonotype has just a few counts. The V gene is TRBV18, the J gene TRBJ1-4, with D uncertain. The CDR3 sequence is 13 residues long. CDR1 is KGHSH, CDR2 LQKENI, per germline. The V end lost 3 bases, the J end lost 6 bases, and 8 bases lay between the germline ends. Here the CDR3 reads CASSPGQDEKLFF. Written as DNA, the CDR3 is TGTGCCAGCTCACCGGGCCAGGATGAAAAACTGTTTTTT.

By share of the sample, this clonotype is medium-sized. The chain is built from TRBV29-1 and TRBJ2-3; D ambiguous. V lost 2 bases to trimming and J lost 2 bases, with 8 bases between them. Germline V gene lookup returns CDR1 SQVTM and CDR2 ANQGSEA. There are 13 residues in the CDR3. CDR3 loop: CSVEKQNTDTQYF. CDR3 in DNA: TGCAGCGTTGAAAAACAGAACACAGATACGCAGTATTTT.